Listed here are 4 T cell receptor beta chains from one sample, sequenced in a study of read filtering for tumor transcriptome and immune sequencing. Molecular barcoded adaptors covering alpha/delta and beta/gamma chains were used on 400 ng RNA. TCRdb re-called the reads with MiXCR, one entry per CDR3 protein. The table has approximately 61,000 distinct CDR3 sequences, roughly a fifth seen once. What was sequenced was a population of CD138-negative cells sorted from bone marrow. Source of these receptors: a donor at least 40 years old with multiple myeloma.

Worth noting for this clonotype: This may come from a read error, since a much larger clone is one base off. The V gene is TRBV27, the J gene TRBJ1-2, with TRBD1 identical over 7 bases. CDR1 and CDR2 (germline): MNHEY, SMNVEV (reference sequence). The CDR3 length is 13 residues. CDR3 DNA: TGTGTCAGCAGGGGGACAGCTAACTATGGCTACACCTTC. Translating gives CVSRGTANYGYTF.

This clonotype was seen ten or more times. The chain joins TRBV7-6 to TRBJ1-1; D call uncertain. This CDR3 region has 13 residues. The germline gives CDR1 SGHVS, CDR2 FNYEAQ. V lost 1 base and J 4 bases, leaving 7 bases between the germline ends. The CDR3, as DNA: TGTGCCAGCAGCTTAGATCCCGTCACTGAAGCTTTCTTT. It codes for CASSLDPVTEAFF.

This clonotype showed up just a few times. The V gene is TRBV6-6, the J gene TRBJ2-7; 8 nucleotides line up with TRBD1. CDR1 and CDR2 (germline): MNHNY, SVGAGI (reference sequence). Germline trimming cut 7 bases from V and 4 bases from J; bases unmatched to any gene: 9. This CDR3 has 14 amino acids. The CDR3 spells CASTTGTGPYEQYF. In nucleotides, the CDR3 is TGTGCCAGCACCACCGGGACAGGACCTTACGAGCAGTACTTC.

Comments on this clonotype: A much larger clone differs from this one at a single base, so this may be a read error. The conserved closing phenylalanine or tryptophan is absent in this CDR3, likely reflecting a read error. V gene TRBV28 combines with J gene TRBJ2-2; 7 nucleotides agree with TRBD2. This CDR3 has 13 amino acids. V lost 5 bases and J lost 6; bases outside the gene matches: 3. Germline CDR1 and CDR2: MDHEN and SYDVKM. This CDR3 is CASSLGGSGELFL. For the CDR3, the DNA is TGTGCCAGCAGTCTCGGGGGGTCCGGGGAGCTGTTTCTT.